This T cell receptor beta chain emerged from a study of shared clonotypes between healthy human individuals. CDR3 length equals 13 residues. CDR1 LNHDA and CDR2 SQIVND come from the germline V gene (reference sequence). Trimming pared 4 bases from V and 2 bases from J, leaving 8 bases between. Repertoires were generated with immunoSEQ multiplex PCR, while TCRdb's copy carries only in-frame clones and drops some. The data contain a few million clones, approximately 95% of them singletons. All donors were healthy HIV-negative adults lacking recent acute infections or vaccinations. This clone has a single count.

The sequenced sample was naive CD4+ T cells sorted from blood. The sample's subset: CD45RA+ positively selected. The V call is TRBV19, the J call TRBJ2-5, with D unresolved. The source is a young man in good health. The DNA for the CDR3 is TGTGCCAGTAGTAGGGTCCTACAAGAGACCCAGTACTTC. Translated: CASSRVLQETQYF.